This T cell receptor (beta chain) was obtained from a study of cytotoxic CD8 clonotypes in ibrutinib-treated CLL. Study details: Response samples came after a median about 11 months of treatment, range 6 to 36. Overall study results and limits: The clonality went up when patients responded to ibrutinib and dropped back toward baseline at progression.

Comments on this clone: No antigen is known for it.

Some clones are missing from TCRdb's copy, which holds only in-frame ones; the method was immunoSEQ multiplex PCR. The data hold about 150,000 clones, with about 70% observed a single time. Sequenced material: PBMCs, taken after 24 months of ibrutinib treatment. The sequence derives from a human donor with chronic lymphocytic leukemia.

The CDR3 bases are TGTGCCAGCAGTGAACTAGGAGGGACCCGCTACGAGCAGTACTTC. Its protein product is CASSELGGTRYEQYF. The chain has TRBV25-1 and TRBJ2-7, with D possibly being TRBD2 (6 bases). This CDR3 comprises 15 residues. Germline assignment: CDR1 MGHDK and CDR2 SYGVNS. The V end lost 2 bases, the J end lost 3 bases, and 14 bases lay between the germline ends.